The rows below give T cell receptor beta chains drawn from one sample of a study of shared clonotypes between healthy human individuals. TCRdb's copy holds only in-frame clones and misses some; the assay was immunoSEQ multiplex PCR. The repertoire consists of around 1.4 million clones, with less than 99% occurring once and the leading ten covering roughly 0.36%. Sequencing was done on a sample of naive CD4+ T cells sorted from blood. The origin of the receptors is a man in his thirties or forties in good health. The CDR3 runs from the conserved cysteine through the conserved F or W. D genes are given only for firm matches. For some rows the clone size is stated as once, few or many, or as a class when expanded; others skip it.

TRBJ2-5 . . TRBV4-3 CASSQDSHQETQYF TGCGCCAGCAGCCAAGACTCTCACCAAGAGACCCAGTACTTC
TRBJ2-7 . TRBD1 TRBV5-1 CASSLLQGAYEQYF TGCGCCAGCAGCTTGCTTCAGGGGGCCTACGAGCAGTACTTC
TRBJ2-1 . . TRBV28 CASSSQTPRAYNEQFF TGTGCCAGCAGCAGTCAGACGCCCCGAGCCTACAATGAGCAGTTCTTC
TRBJ2-7 . TRBD2 TRBV9 CASSVEPAGGTYEQYF TGTGCCAGCAGCGTAGAGCCAGCGGGAGGAACCTACGAGCAGTACTTC
TRBJ2-3 . TRBD1 TRBV5-4 CASSLWTGGTDTQYF TGTGCCAGCAGCTTGTGGACAGGGGGCACAGATACGCAGTATTTT
TRBJ1-2 few . TRBV2 CASSEARNYGYTF TGTGCCAGCAGTGAAGCGCGAAACTATGGCTACACCTTC
TRBJ2-3 . . TRBV27 CASNLGGFTDTQYF TGTGCCAGCAACCTCGGGGGATTCACAGATACGCAGTATTTT
TRBJ2-3 . TRBD1 TRBV29-1 CSVERGPGLTDTQYF TGCAGCGTTGAGAGGGGGCCTGGACTTACAGATACGCAGTATTTT
TRBJ1-2 . . TRBV5-4 CASSSRDSDVYGYTF TGTGCCAGCAGCTCCCGGGACTCCGACGTCTATGGCTACACCTTC
TRBJ2-6 . . TRBV18 CASSPRSSSHSGANVLTF TGTGCCAGCTCTCCCAGGTCCTCTTCACACTCTGGGGCCAACGTCCTGACTTTC
TRBJ1-4 . . TRBV7-2 CASSSSLATNEKLFF TGTGCCAGCAGCTCGTCACTTGCAACTAATGAAAAACTGTTTTTT
TRBJ1-5 once . TRBV7-9 CASSQSGNQPQHF TGTGCCAGCAGCCAGTCGGGGAATCAGCCCCAGCATTTT
TRBJ2-7 . TRBD1 TRBV5-4 CASSTTGGRYEQYF TGTGCCAGCAGCACGACAGGGGGACGCTACGAGCAGTACTTC
TRBJ2-3 . . TRBV7-9 CASSSFPGPNTDTQYF TGTGCCAGCAGCTCCTTTCCGGGACCCAATACAGATACGCAGTATTTT
TRBJ2-2 . . TRBV7-3 CASSGSNTGELFF TGTGCCAGCAGCGGTTCGAACACCGGGGAGCTGTTTTTT
TRBJ2-7 . TRBD2 TRBV28 CASRATGGEGREQYF TGTGCCAGCAGGGCAACGGGAGGCGAGGGGAGGGAGCAGTACTTC
TRBJ1-2 . . TRBV4-1 CASSQVWGANYGYTF TGCGCCAGCAGCCAAGTTTGGGGAGCTAACTATGGCTACACCTTC
TRBJ2-7 . . TRBV7-3 CASSPLGGAGISYEQYF TGTGCCAGCAGTCCCTTGGGGGGAGCCGGAATATCCTACGAGCAGTACTTC
TRBJ2-2 . TRBD1 TRBV28 CASSRPTIMTGTNTGELFF TGTGCCAGCAGCCGACCCACGATTATGACAGGGACGAACACCGGGGAGCTGTTTTTT
TRBJ1-1 . . TRBV13 CASSYYGGNTEAFF TGTGCCAGCAGCTACTACGGGGGGAACACTGAAGCTTTCTTT
TRBJ2-7 . . TRBV7-8 CASSLSWHEQYF TGTGCCAGCAGCCTTAGTTGGCACGAGCAGTACTTC
TRBJ1-4 . . TRBV6-1 CASSGRSEFELFF TGTGCCAGCAGTGGACGTTCGGAGTTCGAACTGTTTTTT
TRBJ2-7 . . TRBV7-9 CASRGRAVGEQYF TGTGCCAGCAGGGGCAGGGCCGTCGGCGAGCAGTACTTC
TRBJ2-7 once . TRBV7-9 CASSRSSYEQYF TGTGCCAGCAGTCGGAGCTCCTACGAGCAGTACTTC
TRBJ2-2 once TRBD2 TRBV6-1 CASSEQREGTGELFF TGTGCCAGCAGTGAGCAGCGGGAGGGCACCGGGGAGCTGTTTTTT
TRBJ1-1 . . TRBV11-2 CASSLRGSGLTEAFF TGTGCCAGCAGCTTGCGGGGCTCGGGCCTCACTGAAGCTTTCTTT
TRBJ2-1 . . TRBV9 CASSVAGGLPYNEQFF TGTGCCAGCAGCGTAGCTGGGGGACTGCCTTACAATGAGCAGTTCTTC
TRBJ2-1 . . TRBV30 CAWSVSPSSNPVGNEQFF TGTGCCTGGAGTGTATCCCCATCTAGTAACCCCGTAGGCAATGAGCAGTTCTTC
TRBJ2-2 once . TRBV5-1 CASRLRGDTGELFF TGCGCCAGCAGGTTGCGAGGGGACACCGGGGAGCTGTTTTTT
TRBJ2-5 . TRBD1 TRBV4-1 CASSRGQGNSETQYF TGCGCCAGCAGCCGGGGACAGGGCAACTCAGAGACCCAGTACTTC
TRBJ1-5 . TRBD1 TRBV6-1 CASSEGTGGRQPQHF TGTGCCAGCAGTGAGGGGACAGGGGGTCGTCAGCCCCAGCATTTT
TRBJ1-2 . . TRBV6-5 CASSFDGNYGYTF TGTGCCAGCAGTTTCGACGGGAACTATGGCTACACCTTC
TRBJ2-5 . . TRBV9 CASSVEGETQYF TGTGCCAGCAGCGTAGAGGGAGAGACCCAGTACTTC
TRBJ2-1 . TRBD2 TRBV9 CASSIAGGEGEQFF TGTGCCAGCAGCATAGCGGGAGGGGAGGGTGAGCAGTTCTTC
TRBJ1-4 . TRBD1 TRBV15 CATSRAPGQGATNEKLFF TGTGCCACCAGCAGAGCCCCGGGACAGGGAGCAACTAATGAAAAACTGTTTTTT
TRBJ2-5 . . TRBV7-9 CASSDLADQKETQYF TGTGCCAGCAGCGATCTTGCGGACCAGAAAGAGACCCAGTACTTC
TRBJ2-2 . TRBD2 TRBV10-1 CASSRGLAGDVTGELFF TGCGCCAGCAGCCGGGGACTAGCGGGAGATGTCACCGGGGAGCTGTTTTTT
TRBJ2-7 . . TRBV7-8 CASSLELGRTAYEQYF TGTGCCAGCAGCTTAGAATTAGGGCGGACGGCCTACGAGCAGTACTTC
TRBJ2-5 . TRBD2 TRBV10-1 CASSSSGGGETQYF TGCGCCAGCAGTTCGTCGGGAGGGGGAGAGACCCAGTACTTC
TRBJ1-3 once . TRBV13 CASSLPATSGNTIYF TGTGCCAGCAGCTTACCTGCCACTTCTGGAAACACCATATATTTT
TRBJ2-5 . . TRBV9 CASSVSKGRAQETQYF TGTGCCAGCAGCGTATCAAAGGGGCGGGCGCAAGAGACCCAGTACTTC
TRBJ2-5 . . TRBV18 CASSLLETQYF TGTGCCAGCTCCCTTCTGGAGACCCAGTACTTC
TRBJ1-1 . . TRBV11-2 CASSLNTEAFF TGTGCCAGCAGCCTCAACACTGAAGCTTTCTTT
TRBJ2-7 . . TRBV6-1 CASSVGTIYEQYF TGTGCCAGCAGTGTCGGAACCATATACGAGCAGTACTTC
TRBJ2-1 . . TRBV4-1 CASSQETGRENNEQFF TGCGCCAGCAGCCAAGAAACAGGGAGAGAGAACAATGAGCAGTTCTTC
TRBJ2-3 . TRBD1 TRBV18 CASLRTGGPNTDTQYF TGTGCCAGCTTACGGACAGGGGGCCCCAACACAGATACGCAGTATTTT
TRBJ1-2 . . TRBV18 CASSPRQDYGYTF TGTGCCAGCTCACCACGGCAGGACTATGGCTACACCTTC
TRBJ2-7 . . TRBV18 CASSPQRTAYEQYF TGTGCCAGCTCACCACAAAGGACGGCCTACGAGCAGTACTTC
TRBJ2-7 . . TRBV7-9 CASSRGNGAGYEQYF TGTGCCAGCAGCCGGGGGAACGGGGCTGGCTACGAGCAGTACTTC
TRBJ1-2 . TRBD1 TRBV5-1 CASSLGTGPYGYTF TGCGCCAGCAGCCTAGGGACAGGGCCTTATGGCTACACCTTC
TRBJ2-7 . TRBD1 TRBV4-3 CASSQDQGDSRIVEQYF TGCGCCAGCAGCCAAGATCAGGGGGACAGTAGAATCGTCGAGCAGTACTTC
TRBJ2-1 . . TRBV2 CASDFYNEQFF TGTGCCAGCGACTTCTACAATGAGCAGTTCTTC
TRBJ1-3 once . TRBV9 CASSPVDVQSGNTIYF TGTGCCAGCAGCCCAGTGGACGTGCAGTCTGGAAACACCATATATTTT
TRBJ2-7 . . TRBV7-9 CASSLWGSRDEQYF TGTGCCAGCAGCTTGTGGGGGTCGAGGGACGAGCAGTACTTC
TRBJ2-7 . TRBD2 TRBV27 CASRRLAGGIYEQYF TGTGCCAGCAGACGACTAGCGGGAGGCATCTACGAGCAGTACTTC
TRBJ1-5 once . TRBV19 CASSIRQTSNQPQHF TGTGCCAGTAGTATCCGCCAGACAAGCAATCAGCCCCAGCATTTT
TRBJ2-7 . TRBD2 TRBV30 CAWSTGGYEQYF TGTGCCTGGAGTACGGGGGGCTACGAGCAGTACTTC
TRBJ1-1 . . TRBV29-1 CSALRRGTEAFF TGCAGCGCCCTCCGGCGGGGCACTGAAGCTTTCTTT
TRBJ2-7 . . TRBV7-2 CASSLAAGSSYEQYF TGTGCCAGCAGCTTAGCTGCGGGGAGCTCCTACGAGCAGTACTTC
TRBJ2-7 . . TRBV28 CASSLAGSYEQYF TGTGCCAGCAGTTTAGCGGGGTCCTACGAGCAGTACTTC